A single sample gave rise to the 9 T cell receptor beta chains below, sequenced in a study of blood T cell repertoires in COVID-19. Using immunoSEQ multiplex PCR, the repertoire was profiled, and TCRdb retains in-frame clones only, with some absent. This sample has 150,000 to 200,000 clones, with around four fifths found just once. The sequenced material came from peripheral blood. These receptors were collected from a woman in her thirties or forties with acute or convalescent COVID-19.

This CDR3 reads CASSSTGGGNQPQHF. The CDR3 DNA follows: TGTGCCAGCAGCTCGACAGGGGGGGGCAATCAGCCCCAGCATTTT. This chain joins TRBV7-2 and TRBJ1-5; the match to TRBD1 covers 9 bases. CDR3 length: 15 residues. V shed 4 bases and J 2 bases; nucleotides not matched to a gene: 3. The germline CDR1 and CDR2 sequences are SGHTA and FQGNSA.

This clone has just a few counts. The V gene is TRBV2, the J gene TRBJ1-5; D is unresolved. V gave up 6 bases and J gave up 8 bases, with 11 bases separating them. Germline V gives CDR1 SNHLY, CDR2 FYNNEI. The CDR3 has 12 amino acids. The CDR3 nucleotides are TGTGCCAGCAGCAAAGTTGGAGAGCCCCAGCATTTT. It yields the protein CASSKVGEPQHF. Looking up the rest from reference TRBV2 and TRBJ1-5 gives the full variable domain: EPEVTQTPSHQVTQMGQEVILRCVPISNHLYFYWYRQILGQKVEFLVSFYNNEISEKSEIFDDQFSVERPDGSNFTLKIRSTKLEDSAMYFCASSKVGEPQHFGDGTRLSIL.

This clone was recorded a few times. The V gene is TRBV19, the J gene TRBJ1-5; 7 bases fit TRBD1. The V segment lost 5 bases and the J segment 4 bases; nucleotides outside the gene matches: 14. This CDR3 spans 17 amino acids. The germline V gene encodes CDR1 LNHDA and CDR2 SQIVND (reference sequence). The chain's CDR3 is CASSPRQGISWNQPQHF. CDR3 in DNA: TGTGCCAGTAGTCCCAGACAGGGAATCTCTTGGAATCAGCCCCAGCATTTT.

A single count supports this clone. This chain links TRBV6-1 with TRBJ1-2; 8 bases match TRBD1. With V trimmed by 1 base and J by 7 bases, 11 bases remained unmatched. This CDR3 comprises 16 residues. The germline gives CDR1 MNHNS, CDR2 SASEGT. This chain's CDR3 is CASSEDVGQGFGGYTF. DNA for the CDR3: TGTGCCAGCAGTGAAGACGTTGGACAGGGCTTCGGTGGCTACACCTTC.

This chain uses TRBV18 with TRBJ2-3; the D gene is possibly TRBD2 (6 bases). CDR3 length: 16 residues. The germline gives CDR1 KGHSH, CDR2 LQKENI. V dropped 6 bases and J dropped 0 bases, with 16 bases sitting between them. The CDR3 nucleotides are TGTGCCAGCTCGCCGCTGGGGGGAGGCAGCACAGATACGCAGTATTTT. As protein: CASSPLGGGSTDTQYF.

The gene calls are TRBV2 and TRBJ1-1; D is perhaps TRBD1 (5 bases). The CDR3 runs to 16 residues. Germline CDR1 reads SNHLY; CDR2 reads FYNNEI. V lost 2 bases, J lost 2 bases, and 15 bases lay in between. CDR3 region: CASSEPWGSSNTEAFF. DNA of the CDR3: TGTGCCAGCAGTGAACCGTGGGGCTCATCTAACACTGAAGCTTTCTTT.

The V call is TRBV28, the J call TRBJ1-2; D unresolved. The CDR3 totals 15 residues. Germline V gives CDR1 MDHEN, CDR2 SYDVKM. V gave up 3 bases and J gave up 0 bases, with 11 bases separating them. CDR3 residues: CASSLGTQANYGYTF. The CDR3 bases are TGTGCCAGCAGTTTGGGCACCCAAGCTAACTATGGCTACACCTTC.

The rearrangement links TRBV18 to TRBJ1-2; D possibly corresponds to TRBD1 (6 bases). The CDR3 spans 13 residues. V gave up 2 bases and J gave up 7 bases, with 11 bases separating them. Looked up from germline, CDR1 is KGHSH and CDR2 is LQKENI. The CDR3: CASSPEGEVGYTF. DNA of the CDR3: TGTGCCAGCTCACCAGAGGGGGAAGTTGGCTACACCTTC.

The chain couples TRBV7-8 to TRBJ1-1, with D perhaps matching TRBD1 (5 bases). CDR1 is SGHVS and CDR2 is FQNEAQ in the germline V gene. The CDR3 is 12 amino acids. V lost 5 bases, J lost 6 bases, and 10 bases lay in between. The DNA for the CDR3 is TGTGCCAGCAGCAGCGACAGCCCTGAAGCTTTCTTT. This translates into CASSSDSPEAFF.